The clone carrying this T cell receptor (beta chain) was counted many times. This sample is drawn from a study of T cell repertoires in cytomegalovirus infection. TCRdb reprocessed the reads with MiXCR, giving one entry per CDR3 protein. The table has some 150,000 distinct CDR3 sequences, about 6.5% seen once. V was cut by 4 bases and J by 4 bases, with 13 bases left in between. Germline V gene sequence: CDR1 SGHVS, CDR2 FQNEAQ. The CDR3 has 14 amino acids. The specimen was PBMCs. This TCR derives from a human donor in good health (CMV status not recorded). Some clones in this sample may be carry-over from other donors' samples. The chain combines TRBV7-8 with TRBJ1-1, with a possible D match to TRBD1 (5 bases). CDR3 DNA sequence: TGTGCCAGCAGCTCATCGGTGGGGGGCACTGAAGCTTTCTTT. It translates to CASSSSVGGTEAFF.